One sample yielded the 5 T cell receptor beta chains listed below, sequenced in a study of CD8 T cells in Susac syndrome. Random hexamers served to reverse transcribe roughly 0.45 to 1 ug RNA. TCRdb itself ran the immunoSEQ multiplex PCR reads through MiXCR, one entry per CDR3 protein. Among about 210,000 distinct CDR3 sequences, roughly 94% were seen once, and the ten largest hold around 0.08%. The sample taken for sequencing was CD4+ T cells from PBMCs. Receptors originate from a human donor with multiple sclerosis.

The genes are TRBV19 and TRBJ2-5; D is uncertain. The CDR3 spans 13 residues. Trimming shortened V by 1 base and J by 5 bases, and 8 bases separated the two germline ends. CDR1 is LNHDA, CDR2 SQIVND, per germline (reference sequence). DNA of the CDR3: TGTGCCAGTAGTATAGCGGCAGTTGAGACCCAGTACTTC. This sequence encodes CASSIAAVETQYF. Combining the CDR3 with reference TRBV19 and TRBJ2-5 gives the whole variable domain DGGITQSPKYLFRKEGQNVTLSCEQNLNHDAMYWYRQDPGQGLRLIYYSQIVNDFQKGDIAEGYSVSREKKESFPLTVTSAQKNPTAFYLCASSIAAVETQYFGPGTRLLVL.

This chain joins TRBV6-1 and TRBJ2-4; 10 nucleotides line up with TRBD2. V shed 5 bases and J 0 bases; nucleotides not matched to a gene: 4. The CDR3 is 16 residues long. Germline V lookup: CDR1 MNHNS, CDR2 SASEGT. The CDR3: CASSPSGGGAKNIQYF. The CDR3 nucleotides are TGTGCCAGCAGTCCCAGCGGGGGGGGAGCCAAAAACATTCAGTACTTC.

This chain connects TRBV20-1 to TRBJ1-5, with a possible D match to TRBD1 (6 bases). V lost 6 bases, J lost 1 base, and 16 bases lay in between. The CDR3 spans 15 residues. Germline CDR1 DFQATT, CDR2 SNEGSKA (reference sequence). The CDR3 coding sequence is TGCAGTGCCAGTTACGGGGGGCGAAGCAATCAGCCCCAGCATTTT. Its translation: CSASYGGRSNQPQHF.

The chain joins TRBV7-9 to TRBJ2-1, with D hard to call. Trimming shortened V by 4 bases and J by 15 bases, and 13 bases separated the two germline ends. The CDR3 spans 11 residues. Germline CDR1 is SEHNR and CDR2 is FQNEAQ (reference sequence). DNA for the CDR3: TGTGCCAGCAGCTCACAGAAAAGGGCGTTCTTC. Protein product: CASSSQKRAFF.

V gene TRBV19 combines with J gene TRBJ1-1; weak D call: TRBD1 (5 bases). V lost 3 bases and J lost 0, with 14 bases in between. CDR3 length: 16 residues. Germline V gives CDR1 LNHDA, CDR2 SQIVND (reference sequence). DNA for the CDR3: TGTGCCAGTAGTATGGCTAGACAGAGAATGAACACTGAAGCTTTCTTT. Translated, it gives CASSMARQRMNTEAFF.